This T cell receptor (beta chain) originates from a study of cytomegalovirus exposure and HLA in healthy donors. Everyone who donated was a healthy bone marrow donor. With 60 Vbeta and 13 Jbeta primers, the PCR was carried out. Profiled with immunoSEQ multiplex PCR; TCRdb holds only in-frame clones, not every one. This sample has some 110,000 clones, with about 80% found just once. Notes on this clone: The antigen is not known.

Study-wide results and limits: The investigators catalogued 164 TCR beta chains as cytomegalovirus-associated.

The CDR3 runs to 14 residues. V was pared by 1 base and J by 6 bases, with 10 bases between. Germline assignment: CDR1 MDHEN and CDR2 SYDVKM. The sequence was collected from a man over 45 in good health and CMV-seropositive. Sequencing used PBMCs. The rearrangement links TRBV28 to TRBJ1-5; D might be TRBD1 (5 bases). The CDR3 loop reads CASSLLGVGQPQHF. Here the CDR3 DNA reads TGTGCCAGCAGTTTATTAGGGGTGGGTCAGCCCCAGCATTTT.